These 24 T cell receptor beta chains came from one sample sequenced in a study of T cell responses to AZD1222 COVID-19 vaccine. Generated by immunoSEQ multiplex PCR, the TCRdb table keeps only in-frame clones and is missing some. The sample holds 150,000 or so clones, 91% seen once. The sequences come from peripheral blood, collected 28 days after the second AZD1222 dose. These receptors all stem from an adult who received the AZD1222 COVID-19 vaccine.

The genes are TRBV11-1 and TRBJ2-2; TRBD2 matches 8 bases. CDR1 and CDR2 (germline): SGHAT, FQDESV (reference sequence). The CDR3 covers 15 residues. Trimming removed 2 bases from V and 5 bases from J; junction bases left unmatched: 4. The CDR3 DNA follows: TGTGCCAGCAGCTTATGGCGGGGGGAAACCGGGGAGCTGTTTTTT. Its protein is CASSLWRGETGELFF.

CDR3 nucleotide sequence: TGTGCCAGCAGTGGCGCCCTGAGCTCCTACAATGAGCAGTTCTTC. This gives the protein CASSGALSSYNEQFF. V and J are TRBV11-2 and TRBJ2-1; no clear D. Germline lookup yields CDR1 SGHAT and CDR2 FQNNGV. Trimming left V 6 bases short and J 0 bases short, with 12 bases between. This CDR3 is 15 amino acids long.

The CDR3: CASSSETGQGNEKLFF. CDR3 in DNA: TGTGCCAGCAGCTCCGAAACGGGACAGGGTAATGAAAAACTGTTTTTT. This sequence joins TRBV5-5 and TRBJ1-4; 9 bases agree with TRBD1. The CDR3 totals 16 residues. Germline V gene lookup returns CDR1 SGHKS and CDR2 YYEKEE (reference sequence). V gave up 3 bases and J gave up 4 bases; unmatched junction bases: 7.

The chain joins TRBV9 to TRBJ2-1; no definite D call. Germline lookup yields CDR1 SGDLS and CDR2 YYNGEE. The V end was cut by 3 bases, the J end by 3 bases, with 4 bases between. The CDR3 has 12 amino acids. CDR3 amino acids: CASSANYNEQFF. The DNA of the CDR3 is TGTGCCAGCAGCGCGAACTACAATGAGCAGTTCTTC.

The gene calls are TRBV27 and TRBJ2-5; 9 bases line up with TRBD2. Germline V gene sequence: CDR1 MNHEY, CDR2 SMNVEV (reference sequence). Germline trimming cut 6 bases from V and 5 bases from J; bases unmatched to any gene: 19. This CDR3 contains 18 residues. This chain's CDR3 is CASRTNSELAGFLETQYF. The CDR3 DNA sequence: TGTGCCAGCAGAACTAATTCGGAGCTAGCGGGGTTCCTTGAGACCCAGTACTTC.

Only a few counts were recorded for this clone. The gene calls are TRBV11-1 and TRBJ2-2; maybe TRBD1 (6 bases). CDR3 length: 13 amino acids. V was cut by 6 bases and J by 5 bases, with 10 bases left in between. Germline V gene sequence: CDR1 SGHAT, CDR2 FQDESV (reference sequence). The CDR3 loop reads CASSTGQTGELFF. Written as DNA, the CDR3 is TGTGCCAGCAGTACAGGGCAAACCGGGGAGCTGTTTTTT.

The sample holds a few counts of this clone. V usage is TRBV27 and J usage is TRBJ2-1, with D unclear. The ends were cut back, 3 bases at V and 5 bases at J, with 14 bases in the middle. The CDR3 has 15 amino acids. Germline CDR1 reads MNHEY; CDR2 reads SMNVEV (reference sequence). CDR3 nucleotides: TGTGCCAGCAGTTTCAACGGTGGGTGGGACAATGAGCAGTTCTTC. Its translation: CASSFNGGWDNEQFF.

The rearrangement joins TRBV4-2 to TRBJ2-7; 14 positions match TRBD2. V lost 3 bases and J lost 0; bases outside the gene matches: 13. The CDR3 is 20 residues long. In germline, CDR1 is LGHNA, CDR2 YNFKEQ. The CDR3 protein is CASSQDKSGTSGGGSYEQYF. In DNA form, the CDR3 reads TGTGCCAGCAGCCAGGATAAATCCGGGACTAGCGGGGGAGGCTCCTACGAGCAGTACTTC.

The chain recombines TRBV29-1 with TRBJ1-4, with a possible D match to TRBD1 (5 bases). Trimming removed 3 bases at V and 5 bases at J, with 10 bases between. The CDR3 sequence is 13 residues long. CDR1 and CDR2 from the germline V gene are SQVTM and ANQGSEA. CDR3 sequence reads: CSVDGEGNEKLFF. Written as DNA, the CDR3 is TGCAGCGTTGACGGCGAGGGGAATGAAAAACTGTTTTTT.

This clone was recorded only once. The V call is TRBV7-2, the J call TRBJ2-5; no clear D gene. Trimming stripped 5 bases from V and 4 bases from J, with 11 bases between. The CDR3 spans 13 residues. The germline V gene has CDR1 SGHTA and CDR2 FQGNSA. The CDR3 DNA follows: TGTGCCAGCAGCCGAGGAGTAGGAGAGACCCAGTACTTC. It translates to CASSRGVGETQYF.

The gene calls are TRBV19 and TRBJ1-5; no firm D call. Germline CDR1 LNHDA, CDR2 SQIVND (reference sequence). This CDR3 comprises 14 residues. V was shortened by 7 bases and J by 4 bases, with 14 bases between the two germline ends. CDR3 protein: CASNERVPNQPQHF. The CDR3 DNA follows: TGTGCCAGTAATGAACGGGTCCCAAATCAGCCCCAGCATTTT.

This clone showed up just a few times. The chain uses TRBV20-1 and TRBJ2-1; D call uncertain. Trimming shortened V by 4 bases and J by 6 bases, and 7 bases separated the two germline ends. CDR3 size: 11 residues. CDR1 is DFQATT and CDR2 is SNEGSKA in the germline V gene (reference sequence). The CDR3 loop is CSATRTNEQFF. CDR3 nucleotide sequence: TGCAGTGCTACGAGGACCAATGAGCAGTTCTTC.

The rearrangement links TRBV19 to TRBJ2-5; 9 positions match TRBD2. The CDR3 covers 17 residues. Unmatched junction bases numbered 13, after V lost 3 bases and J lost 5 bases. Germline CDR1 reads LNHDA; CDR2 reads SQIVND (reference sequence). The CDR3 DNA is TGTGCCAGTAGTATCTTCGGCGGCGGGGGGGCCCGGGAGACCCAGTACTTC. Its translation is CASSIFGGGGARETQYF.

The CDR3 sequence is CASSLGQNNEKLFF. The CDR3 coding sequence is TGCGCCAGCAGCTTGGGACAGAATAATGAAAAACTGTTTTTT. This chain connects TRBV5-1 to TRBJ1-4, with D possibly being TRBD1 (5 bases). This CDR3 comprises 14 residues. V was cut by 0 bases and J by 4 bases, with 7 bases left in between. Germline V lookup: CDR1 SGHRS, CDR2 YFSETQ.

This clone is a singleton in its sample. The genes are TRBV12-5 and TRBJ1-5; D remains unclear. Germline V gene lookup returns CDR1 LGHNT and CDR2 FRNRAP. This CDR3 is 13 amino acids long. V was shortened by 1 base and J by 1 base, with 2 bases between the two germline ends. The CDR3 DNA is TGTGCTAGTGGTTTGGACAGCAATCAGCCCCAGCATTTT. Translation gives CASGLDSNQPQHF.

As DNA, the CDR3 is TGTGCCAGCAGTGACTCGGGACTAGTTGGCGCAGATACGCAGTATTTT. Translating it yields CASSDSGLVGADTQYF. V gene TRBV6-4 combines with J gene TRBJ2-3, with 8 bases fitting TRBD2. The germline V gene encodes CDR1 MRHNA and CDR2 SNTAGT. V lost 0 bases to trimming and J lost 4 bases; unmatched junction nucleotides: 6. The CDR3 sequence is 16 residues long.

The chain uses TRBV19 and TRBJ2-2; a weak D match, TRBD1 (5 bases). The CDR3 consists of 14 residues. With 9 bases removed from V and 2 bases from J, the gap between germline ends came to 13 bases. CDR1 and CDR2 (germline): LNHDA, SQIVND (reference sequence). Here the CDR3 DNA reads TGTGCCAGCTCCGTGGGGCACAACACCGGGGAGCTGTTTTTT. Its protein is CASSVGHNTGELFF.

The chain uses TRBV16 and TRBJ2-7, with TRBD1 matching over 9 bases. The CDR3 loop spans 15 amino acids. Germline values: CDR1 KGHSY, CDR2 FQNENV. V dropped 2 bases and J dropped 7; count of bases not matched to a gene: 9. The CDR3 DNA follows: TGTGCCAGCAGCCAACCGGACAGGGGAGTGGGTGAGCAGTACTTC. This gives the protein CASSQPDRGVGEQYF.

This chain links TRBV6-1 with TRBJ2-3; TRBD1 agrees at 7 bases. The junction had 10 bases not matched to a gene; V was cut back by 4 bases and J by 0 bases. CDR3 length: 17 amino acids. CDR1 MNHNS and CDR2 SASEGT come from the germline V gene. CDR3 sequence: CASSARPTGLSTDTQYF. The CDR3 bases are TGTGCCAGCAGTGCCCGTCCGACAGGGCTTAGCACAGATACGCAGTATTTT.

The V gene is TRBV11-2, the J gene TRBJ2-5; no definite D call. CDR1 is SGHAT and CDR2 is FQNNGV in the germline V gene. The ends were cut back, 5 bases at V and 5 bases at J, with 9 bases in the middle. This CDR3 contains 12 residues. CDR3 residues: CASSLNAETQYF. DNA for the CDR3: TGTGCCAGCAGCCTCAATGCGGAGACCCAGTACTTC.

The rearrangement links TRBV5-1 to TRBJ2-5, with 14 bases lining up with TRBD2. This CDR3 spans 16 amino acids. Germline assignment: CDR1 SGHRS and CDR2 YFSETQ. With 4 bases clipped from V and 6 bases from J, the junction kept 8 bases outside the gene matches. The CDR3 DNA sequence: TGCGCCAGCAGCGCAGGGACTAGCGGGGGTTTGAAGACCCAGTACTTC. Protein sequence: CASSAGTSGGLKTQYF.

This clone was seen just once. The chain carries TRBV15 and TRBJ2-2; unclear D gene. Per the germline V gene, CDR1 is LNHNV and CDR2 is YYDKDF (reference sequence). V was shortened by 0 bases and J by 0 bases, with 2 bases between the two germline ends. The CDR3 extends over 14 amino acids. The CDR3 region is CATSREPNTGELFF. The CDR3 DNA reads as TGTGCCACCAGCAGAGAACCGAACACCGGGGAGCTGTTTTTT.

This rearrangement joins TRBV14 to TRBJ1-2; the D is unclear. The V end was cut by 0 bases, the J end by 5 bases, with 16 bases between. CDR1 and CDR2 (germline): SGHDN, FVKESK. The CDR3 covers 16 residues. The DNA of the CDR3 is TGTGCCAGCAGCCAAGATACCCTCAGCCCTGGGTATGGCTACACCTTC. It codes for CASSQDTLSPGYGYTF.

V and J are TRBV7-2 and TRBJ2-5, with D hard to call. Germline V lookup: CDR1 SGHTA, CDR2 FQGNSA. Trimming took 4 bases from V and 5 from J, leaving 5 bases between them. CDR3 length equals 11 residues. CDR3 sequence: CASSYGETQYF. The CDR3 coding sequence is TGTGCCAGCAGCTATGGGGAGACCCAGTACTTC.